The 24 T cell receptor beta chains reported below all come from one sample, sequenced in a study of cytomegalovirus exposure and HLA in healthy donors. The PCR contained 60 Vbeta and 13 Jbeta primers. Produced via immunoSEQ multiplex PCR; TCRdb's table is partial and in-frame only. This table holds over 150,000 clones, around 80% found once. The material sequenced was PBMCs. These TCRs come from a woman in her forties in good health and CMV-seropositive.

The chain is built from TRBV5-1 and TRBJ1-4, with 7 bases lining up with TRBD1. This CDR3 is built from 12 residues. Looked up from germline, CDR1 is SGHRS and CDR2 is YFSETQ. The ends lost 4 bases at V and 7 bases at J; junction bases unmatched: 1. The CDR3 reads CASSRDSEKLFF. DNA for the CDR3: TGCGCCAGCAGCCGGGACAGTGAAAAACTGTTTTTT.

The V and J genes are TRBV5-6 and TRBJ1-1; D unresolved. This CDR3 has 14 residues. The germline gives CDR1 SGHDT, CDR2 YYEEEE. V was shortened by 4 bases and J by 1 base, with 11 bases between the two germline ends. The DNA of the CDR3 is TGTGCCAGCAGCCCGAGGGATAGGAACACTGAAGCTTTCTTT. Translating it yields CASSPRDRNTEAFF. Full variable domain (outside the CDR3, taken from reference TRBV5-6 and TRBJ1-1): DAGVTQSPTHLIKTRGQQVTLRCSPKSGHDTVSWYQQALGQGPQFIFQYYEEEERQRGNFPDRFSGHQFPNYSSELNVNALLLGDSALYLCASSPRDRNTEAFFGQGTRLTVV.

V is TRBV5-1 and J is TRBJ2-7, with 10 bases aligning to TRBD1. Unmatched junction bases numbered 2, after V lost 2 bases and J lost 3 bases. Germline values: CDR1 SGHRS, CDR2 YFSETQ. This CDR3 spans 14 amino acids. In nucleotides, the CDR3 is TGCGCCAGCAGCTTAGGGACAGGGGTCTACGAGCAGTACTTC. Its protein is CASSLGTGVYEQYF.

The chain has TRBV7-3 and TRBJ2-5, with D possibly being TRBD2 (6 bases). V lost 1 base, J lost 5 bases, and 23 bases lay in between. The V gene's germline CDR1 is SGHTA and CDR2 FQGTGA. The CDR3 extends over 18 amino acids. The CDR3 DNA follows: TGTGCCAGCAGCTTAAGAGGGCTTGGGGCGGGCCGGGGGGAGACCCAGTACTTC. Its translation: CASSLRGLGAGRGETQYF.

CDR3 sequence (DNA): TGTGCCACCAGCAGAGGGGTTTTACAGGGTTCCGAGCAGTACTTC. It encodes CATSRGVLQGSEQYF. This sequence joins TRBV15 and TRBJ2-7; D may be TRBD1 (6 bases). Germline V gives CDR1 LNHNV, CDR2 YYDKDF (reference sequence). This CDR3 has 15 residues. The germline V and J ends were trimmed by 1 base and 6 bases, with 16 bases remaining between them.

The rearrangement links TRBV5-4 to TRBJ2-3; TRBD1 agrees at 7 bases. CDR1 and CDR2 (germline): SGHNT, YYREEE (reference sequence). V lost 7 bases, J lost 4 bases, and 15 bases stayed unmatched. The CDR3 spans 16 residues. The CDR3 bases are TGTGCCAGCGGCCTAAGCCTACAGGGGCGCGCAGATACGCAGTATTTT. It is translated as CASGLSLQGRADTQYF.

The CDR3 region is CAISESALAGRNEQFF. The CDR3 DNA reads TGTGCCATCAGTGAGTCGGCTCTAGCGGGGCGGAATGAGCAGTTCTTC. The chain recombines TRBV10-3 with TRBJ2-1; 9 bases match TRBD2. CDR1 ENHRY and CDR2 SYGVKD come from the germline V gene. This CDR3 spans 16 amino acids. V lost 0 bases to trimming and J lost 7 bases; unmatched junction nucleotides: 7.

The chain uses TRBV21-1 and TRBJ1-1. TRBV21-1 is described as a pseudogene. The CDR3 has 14 residues. Here the CDR3 reads CASTGGAMNTEAFF. In DNA form, the CDR3 reads TGTGCCAGCACGGGGGGCGCCATGAACACTGAAGCTTTCTTT.

This clone has a single count. J is TRBJ1-2 and V is TRBV2, with D maybe TRBD1 (6 bases). The germline V and J ends were trimmed by 6 bases and 2 bases, with 10 bases remaining between them. Germline V CDR1 and CDR2: SNHLY, FYNNEI. The CDR3 is 13 amino acids. The CDR3 DNA reads as TGTGCCAGCAGCGCTACAGGGAACTATGGCTACACCTTC. This sequence encodes CASSATGNYGYTF. The whole variable domain, remainder taken from reference TRBV2 and TRBJ1-2, is EPEVTQTPSHQVTQMGQEVILRCVPISNHLYFYWYRQILGQKVEFLVSFYNNEISEKSEIFDDQFSVERPDGSNFTLKIRSTKLEDSAMYFCASSATGNYGYTFGSGTRLTVV.

This chain connects TRBV4-2 to TRBJ2-7; 10 nucleotides agree with TRBD2. V shed 11 bases, J shed 7 bases, and the junction held 20 bases outside the gene matches. The CDR3 is made up of 16 amino acids. Germline assignment: CDR1 LGHNA and CDR2 YNFKEQ. DNA for the CDR3: TGTGCCCCTGGGGCTAGCGGGAGAATAGGGACTTGGGAGCAGTACTTC. Translation gives CAPGASGRIGTWEQYF.

The gene calls are TRBV30 and TRBJ1-5; weak D call: TRBD1 (5 bases). Per the germline V gene, CDR1 is GTSNPN and CDR2 is SVGIG (reference sequence). Trimming took off 2 bases at V and 1 base at J, with 12 bases between the two ends. The length of the CDR3 is 15 residues. CDR3 in DNA: TGTGCCTGGAGTCTGGGGCAGATGAGCAATCAGCCCCAGCATTTT. This translates into CAWSLGQMSNQPQHF.

The chain couples TRBV5-1 to TRBJ2-3, with D unclear. Germline V lookup: CDR1 SGHRS, CDR2 YFSETQ. The CDR3 has 13 residues. Trimming shortened V by 5 bases and J by 5 bases, and 12 bases separated the two germline ends. DNA for the CDR3: TGCGCCAGCAGAGAGCCTCAGGTAGATACGCAGTATTTT. Its protein is CASREPQVDTQYF.

The gene calls are TRBV27 and TRBJ2-7; D gene uncertain. CDR3 length equals 15 residues. Trimming shortened V by 0 bases and J by 0 bases, and 9 bases separated the two germline ends. Germline V lookup: CDR1 MNHEY, CDR2 SMNVEV (reference sequence). CDR3 nucleotide sequence: TGTGCCAGCAGTTTATCGGGCTACTCCTCCTACGAGCAGTACTTC. Amino acids: CASSLSGYSSYEQYF.

The chain employs TRBV7-3 and TRBJ2-2; 12 bases agree with TRBD1. Germline CDR1 and CDR2: SGHTA and FQGTGA. The trim removed 5 bases at V and 7 bases at J, leaving 11 bases unmatched. This CDR3 spans 17 amino acids. CDR3 protein: CASSNSGTGGANGELFF. DNA for the CDR3: TGTGCCAGCAGCAACTCCGGGACAGGGGGCGCGAACGGGGAGCTGTTTTTT.

On this clone itself: One junction end disagrees with the germline gene, perhaps due to a read error. The rearrangement joins TRBV6-6 to TRBJ2-7; D unclear. This CDR3 contains 11 residues. Germline V CDR1 and CDR2: MNHNY, SVGAGI (reference sequence). The CDR3 region is CASSSSYGQYF. For the CDR3, the DNA is TGTGCCAGCAGTTCGTCCTACGGGCAGTACTTC.

This clone occurred a few times. This chain joins TRBV6-5 and TRBJ2-6; D perhaps matches TRBD2 (7 bases). CDR1 MNHEY and CDR2 SVGAGI come from the germline V gene. This CDR3 is built from 15 residues. The V and J ends lost 6 bases and 4 bases respectively, with 13 bases between them. The CDR3 nucleotides read TGTGCCAGCAGGTCTGGGGGGGCCGGGGCCAACGTCCTGACTTTC. Protein: CASRSGGAGANVLTF.

The rearrangement joins TRBV2 to TRBJ1-3, with TRBD1 matching 7 bases. CDR3 length: 13 residues. J was trimmed by 0 bases and V by 9 bases; bases with no gene match: 2. Germline V gene data show CDR1 as SNHLY and CDR2 as FYNNEI. CDR3 amino acids: CARGQTSGNTIYF. For the CDR3, the DNA is TGTGCCAGGGGACAGACCTCTGGAAACACCATATATTTT.

The CDR3 protein is CASSQTGTGLYEQYF. The CDR3 region has the DNA TGTGCCAGCAGCCAGACCGGGACAGGGTTGTACGAGCAGTACTTC. The chain recombines TRBV7-3 with TRBJ2-7, with 9 bases identical to TRBD1. The CDR3 length is 15 residues. Germline V CDR1 and CDR2: SGHTA, FQGTGA. V shed 5 bases and J 4 bases; nucleotides not matched to a gene: 9.

The chain joins TRBV19 to TRBJ1-5; D is perhaps TRBD1 (5 bases). The CDR3 is made up of 15 amino acids. Germline V gene sequence: CDR1 LNHDA, CDR2 SQIVND (reference sequence). V lost 3 bases and J lost 1, with 10 bases in between. CDR3 nucleotide sequence: TGTGCCAGTAGTATCCCAGGGCCGAGCAATCAGCCCCAGCATTTT. Residues: CASSIPGPSNQPQHF.

V usage is TRBV9 and J usage is TRBJ2-5; 13 bases align to TRBD2. Gene TRBJ2-7 matches the end of the DNA better, so the J call may be wrong. CDR1 SGDLS and CDR2 YYNGEE come from the germline V gene. CDR3 length: 16 amino acids. CDR3 sequence: CASSVGGTSGIYEQYF. DNA for the CDR3: TGTGCCAGCAGCGTAGGAGGGACTAGCGGGATCTACGAGCAGTACTTC.

The chain has TRBV27 and TRBJ2-7, with TRBD2 identical over 8 bases. The germline gives CDR1 MNHEY, CDR2 SMNVEV (reference sequence). The ends lost 5 bases at V and 2 bases at J; junction bases unmatched: 8. The CDR3 spans 15 residues. CDR3 nucleotide sequence: TGTGCCAGCAGTCCCCGGGGTAGCGGGACCTACGAGCAGTACTTC. It is translated as CASSPRGSGTYEQYF.

J is TRBJ2-7 and V is TRBV18; a possible D gene is TRBD1 (5 bases). V gave up 0 bases and J gave up 2 bases, with 8 bases separating them. The CDR3 runs to 14 residues. The V gene's germline CDR1 is KGHSH and CDR2 LQKENI. CDR3 protein: CASSPPGQPYEQYF. The CDR3 nucleotides read TGTGCCAGCTCACCACCCGGACAACCCTACGAGCAGTACTTC.

This clone came up once. The chain is built from TRBV5-1 and TRBJ2-3, with D possibly TRBD1 on 5 matching bases. V was shortened by 2 bases and J by 0 bases, with 19 bases between the two germline ends. Germline CDR1 SGHRS, CDR2 YFSETQ. The CDR3 is 18 amino acids. The CDR3 reads CASSFLAGLHPSTDTQYF. The CDR3 DNA reads TGCGCCAGCAGCTTTTTGGCAGGGCTTCACCCTAGCACAGATACGCAGTATTTT. The whole variable domain, filled in from reference TRBV5-1 and TRBJ2-3, reads KAGVTQTPRYLIKTRGQQVTLSCSPISGHRSVSWYQQTPGQGLQFLFEYFSETQRNKGNFPGRFSGRQFSNSRSEMNVSTLELGDSALYLCASSFLAGLHPSTDTQYFGPGTRLTVL.

V usage is TRBV19 and J usage is TRBJ2-7; 8 nucleotides match TRBD2. Per germline, CDR1 LNHDA and CDR2 SQIVND (reference sequence). This CDR3 is 14 amino acids long. The V segment lost 4 bases and the J segment 3 bases; nucleotides outside the gene matches: 5. The CDR3 region is CASSRTGGGYEQYF. The CDR3 DNA is TGTGCCAGTAGTAGGACGGGAGGGGGCTACGAGCAGTACTTC.